The 8 T cell receptor beta chains listed next were all sequenced from one sample in a study of early T cells in non-severe SARS-CoV-2 infection. TCRdb ran MiXCR on the 5' RACE reads and lists one entry per CDR3 protein. The table has 70,000 to 95,000 distinct CDR3 sequences, roughly 15% seen once. Sequenced input: whole blood. Receptors originate from an adult who was a healthcare worker with PCR-confirmed SARS-CoV-2 infection or an uninfected control (not recorded which).

V gene TRBV7-2 combines with J gene TRBJ2-5; 9 bases fit TRBD2. The CDR3 is 12 amino acids. The V gene's germline CDR1 is SGHTA and CDR2 FQGNSA. After removal of 5 bases from V and 11 bases from J, the junction contained 6 bases not matched to a gene. CDR3 in amino acids: CASSTSGGRQYF. The CDR3 nucleotides are TGTGCCAGCAGCACAAGCGGGGGGCGGCAGTACTTC. Complete variable domain (other parts from reference TRBV7-2 and TRBJ2-5): GAGVSQSPSNKVTEKGKDVELRCDPISGHTALYWYRQSLGQGLEFLIYFQGNSAPDKSGLPSDRFSAERTGGSVSTLTIQRTQQEDSAVYLCASSTSGGRQYFGPGTRLLVL.

V and J are TRBV24-1 and TRBJ2-1, with TRBD1 as a possible D gene (6 bases). The V gene lost 1 base and the J gene lost 2 bases, with 11 bases spanning the gap. This CDR3 is 16 amino acids long. Germline V gene lookup returns CDR1 KGHDR and CDR2 SFDVKD. The CDR3 DNA follows: TGTGCCACCAGTGATTTAGCCCAGGGGCCCTACAATGAGCAGTTCTTC. Its protein product is CATSDLAQGPYNEQFF.

In DNA form, the CDR3 reads TGTGCCAGCAGTGAAGTTATTGGAGAGACCCAGTACTTC. Translation: CASSEVIGETQYF. The chain uses TRBV6-1 and TRBJ2-5, with unresolved D. V dropped 1 base and J dropped 4 bases, with 7 bases sitting between them. The CDR3 sequence is 13 residues long. Germline V gene lookup returns CDR1 MNHNS and CDR2 SASEGT.

This clonotype has a handful of counts. The chain combines TRBV7-9 with TRBJ2-3, with D maybe TRBD2 (5 bases). With 5 bases removed from V and 2 bases from J, the gap between germline ends came to 11 bases. The CDR3 covers 14 residues. The germline V gene encodes CDR1 SEHNR and CDR2 FQNEAQ (reference sequence). The DNA for the CDR3 is TGTGCCAGCAGCCCCGGGGTGGCCACAGATACGCAGTATTTT. Residues: CASSPGVATDTQYF.

This clonotype was detected only a few times. This chain joins TRBV12-3 or TRBV12-4 and TRBJ1-6; 8 positions match TRBD1. This CDR3 comprises 13 residues. The J segment lost 9 bases and the V segment lost 7 bases, leaving 5 bases of the junction unmatched. The CDR3 DNA reads as TGTGCCAGCACTCAGGACAGGGCTTCACCCCTCCACTTT. Translated, it gives CASTQDRASPLHF.

This clonotype was counted many times. The chain couples TRBV4-1 to TRBJ2-1, with D perhaps being TRBD1 or TRBD2 (5 bases each). The V gene's germline CDR1 is MGHRA and CDR2 YSYEKL. The CDR3 totals 15 residues. V was shortened by 5 bases and J by 8 bases, with 19 bases between the two germline ends. The CDR3, as DNA: TGCGCCAGCAGCTATAGGGACCCCATCGACTATGAGCAGTTCTTC. Its translation: CASSYRDPIDYEQFF.

The CDR3 region has the DNA TGTGCCAGCCGGGACGGCGGGGGAGACTATGGCTACACCTTC. It translates to CASRDGGGDYGYTF. The genes are TRBV27 and TRBJ1-2, with D tentatively TRBD1 (5 bases). The CDR3 consists of 14 residues. V was trimmed by 8 bases and J by 3 bases, leaving 16 bases between them. The germline CDR1 and CDR2 sequences are MNHEY and SMNVEV (reference sequence).

This clonotype was counted between two and nine times. The CDR3 loop is CASSERRQGRTEAFF. The CDR3 DNA reads as TGTGCCAGCAGTGAAAGACGACAGGGTAGGACTGAAGCTTTCTTT. The rearrangement links TRBV6-1 to TRBJ1-1, with 7 bases lining up with TRBD1. Trimming took 2 bases from V and 5 from J; bases not matched to a gene: 8. Germline CDR1 MNHNS, CDR2 SASEGT. The CDR3 has 15 residues.